This TCR beta chain originates from a study of T cell repertoires in cytomegalovirus infection. Across the whole study: Matching HLA type and CMV infection were both indicated by public TCR beta signatures.

TCRdb called the reads again in MiXCR, with one record for every CDR3 protein. Of 100,000 to 150,000 distinct CDR3 sequences listed, approximately 9.2% are singletons. The V and J ends lost 0 bases and 5 bases, in that order; junction bases with no gene match: 6. CDR1 and CDR2 (germline): LGHNA, YSLEER. This CDR3 comprises 16 residues. This clonotype was seen many times. Its antigen is undetermined. Study-wide points: Frequencies of public TCR beta families were cumulated, and this identified carriers of CMV plus the relevant HLA. HLA-C-restricted CMV clonotypes gave the most frequent clonotype in two of eight donors.

The receptor's source is a human donor in good health (CMV status not recorded). Some clones in this sample may be carry-over from other donors' samples. Sequencing input: PBMCs. The chain links TRBV4-3 to TRBJ1-4; 7 nucleotides line up with TRBD1. The DNA of the CDR3 is TGCGCCAGCAGCCAAGACCCGGGACAGAGAAATGAAAAACTGTTTTTT. This sequence encodes CASSQDPGQRNEKLFF.